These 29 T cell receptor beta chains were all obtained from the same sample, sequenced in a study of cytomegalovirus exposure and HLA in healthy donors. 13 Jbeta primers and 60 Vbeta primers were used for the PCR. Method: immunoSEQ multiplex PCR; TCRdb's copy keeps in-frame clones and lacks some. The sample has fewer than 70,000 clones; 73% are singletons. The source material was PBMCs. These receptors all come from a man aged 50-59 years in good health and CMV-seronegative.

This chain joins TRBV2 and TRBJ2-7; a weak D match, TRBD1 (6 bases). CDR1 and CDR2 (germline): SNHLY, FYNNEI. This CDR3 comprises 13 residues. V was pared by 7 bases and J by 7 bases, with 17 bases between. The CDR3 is CASNPDRRGEQYF. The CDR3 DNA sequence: TGTGCCAGCAATCCTGACAGGCGAGGGGAGCAGTACTTC. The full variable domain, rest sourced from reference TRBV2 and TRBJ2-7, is EPEVTQTPSHQVTQMGQEVILRCVPISNHLYFYWYRQILGQKVEFLVSFYNNEISEKSEIFDDQFSVERPDGSNFTLKIRSTKLEDSAMYFCASNPDRRGEQYFGPGTRLTVT.

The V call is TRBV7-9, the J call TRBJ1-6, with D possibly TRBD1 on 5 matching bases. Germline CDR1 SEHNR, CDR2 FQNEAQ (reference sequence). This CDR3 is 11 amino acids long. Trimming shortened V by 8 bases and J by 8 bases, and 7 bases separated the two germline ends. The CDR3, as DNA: TGTGCCAGCTCGGGGGATTCACCCCTCCACTTT. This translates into CASSGDSPLHF. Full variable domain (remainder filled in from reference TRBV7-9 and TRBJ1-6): DTGVSQNPRHKITKRGQNVTFRCDPISEHNRLYWYRQTLGQGPEFLTYFQNEAQLEKSRLLSDRFSAERPKGSFSTLEIQRTEQGDSAMYLCASSGDSPLHFGNGTRLTVT.

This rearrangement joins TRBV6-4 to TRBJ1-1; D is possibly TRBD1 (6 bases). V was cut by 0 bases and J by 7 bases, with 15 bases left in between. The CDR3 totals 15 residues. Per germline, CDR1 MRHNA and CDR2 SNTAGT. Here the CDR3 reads CASSDSGARGSEAFF. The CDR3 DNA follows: TGTGCCAGCAGTGACTCAGGGGCCAGGGGTAGTGAAGCTTTCTTT.

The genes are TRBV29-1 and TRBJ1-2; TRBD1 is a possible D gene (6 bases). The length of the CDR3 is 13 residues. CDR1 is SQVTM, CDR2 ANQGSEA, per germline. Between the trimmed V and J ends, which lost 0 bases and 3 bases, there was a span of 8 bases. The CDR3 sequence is CSVEEYRDYGYTF. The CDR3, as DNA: TGCAGCGTTGAAGAATACAGGGACTATGGCTACACCTTC.

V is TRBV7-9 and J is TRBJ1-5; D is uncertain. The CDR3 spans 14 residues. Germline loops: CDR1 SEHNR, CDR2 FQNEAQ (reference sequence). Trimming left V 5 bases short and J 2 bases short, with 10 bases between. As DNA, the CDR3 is TGTGCCAGCAGCAATGGCACAGGCAATCAGCCCCAGCATTTT. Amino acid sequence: CASSNGTGNQPQHF.

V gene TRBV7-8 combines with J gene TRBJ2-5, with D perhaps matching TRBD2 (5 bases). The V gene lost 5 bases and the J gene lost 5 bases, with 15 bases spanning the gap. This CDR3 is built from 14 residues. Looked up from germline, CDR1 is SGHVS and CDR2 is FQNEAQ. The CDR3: CASSPGRVPETQYF. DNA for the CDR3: TGTGCCAGCAGCCCCGGGCGGGTACCGGAGACCCAGTACTTC.

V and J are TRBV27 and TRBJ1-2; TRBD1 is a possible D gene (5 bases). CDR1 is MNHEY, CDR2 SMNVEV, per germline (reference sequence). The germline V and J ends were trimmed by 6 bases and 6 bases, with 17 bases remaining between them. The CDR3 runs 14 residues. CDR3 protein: CASRHPSGNHGYTF. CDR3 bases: TGTGCCAGCAGGCACCCTTCAGGGAACCATGGCTACACCTTC.

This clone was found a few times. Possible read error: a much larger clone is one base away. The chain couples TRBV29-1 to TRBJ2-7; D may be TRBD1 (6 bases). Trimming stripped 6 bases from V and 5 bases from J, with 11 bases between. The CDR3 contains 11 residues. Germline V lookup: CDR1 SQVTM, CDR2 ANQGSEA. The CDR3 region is CSVYRAHEQYF. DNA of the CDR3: TGCAGCGTGTACAGGGCGCACGAGCAGTACTTC.

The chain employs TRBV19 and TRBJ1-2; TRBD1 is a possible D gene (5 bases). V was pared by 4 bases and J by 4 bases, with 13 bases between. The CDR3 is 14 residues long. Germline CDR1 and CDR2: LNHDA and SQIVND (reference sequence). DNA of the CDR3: TGTGCCAGTAGTAGGGACCCGGGGGGCTATGGCTACACCTTC. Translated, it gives CASSRDPGGYGYTF.

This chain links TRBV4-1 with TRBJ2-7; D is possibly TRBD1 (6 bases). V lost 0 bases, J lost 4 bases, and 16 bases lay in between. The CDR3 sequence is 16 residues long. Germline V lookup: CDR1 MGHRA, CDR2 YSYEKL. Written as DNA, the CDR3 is TGCGCCAGCAGCCAAGATCGACAGGTTGGGTTTTACGAGCAGTACTTC. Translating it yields CASSQDRQVGFYEQYF.

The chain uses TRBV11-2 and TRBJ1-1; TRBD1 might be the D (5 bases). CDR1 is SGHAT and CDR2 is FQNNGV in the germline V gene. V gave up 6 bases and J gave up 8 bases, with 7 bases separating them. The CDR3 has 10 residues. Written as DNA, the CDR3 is TGTGCCAGCAGAGACAGAGAAGCTTTCTTT. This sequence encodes CASRDREAFF.

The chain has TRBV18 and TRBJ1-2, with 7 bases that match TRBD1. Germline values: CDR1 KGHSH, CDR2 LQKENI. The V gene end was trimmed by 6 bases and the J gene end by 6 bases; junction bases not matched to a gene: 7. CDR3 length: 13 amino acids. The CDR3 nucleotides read TGTGCCAGCTCCCTGACAGGGTGGGATGGCTACACCTTC. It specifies CASSLTGWDGYTF. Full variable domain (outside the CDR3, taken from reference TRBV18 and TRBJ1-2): NAGVMQNPRHLVRRRGQEARLRCSPMKGHSHVYWYRQLPEEGLKFMVYLQKENIIDESGMPKERFSAEFPKEGPSILRIQQVVRGDSAAYFCASSLTGWDGYTFGSGTRLTVV.

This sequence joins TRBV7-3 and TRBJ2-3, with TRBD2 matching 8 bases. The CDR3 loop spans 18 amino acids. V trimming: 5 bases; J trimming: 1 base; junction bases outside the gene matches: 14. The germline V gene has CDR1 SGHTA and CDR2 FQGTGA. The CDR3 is CASSQTGTSFRGTDTQYF. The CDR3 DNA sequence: TGTGCCAGCAGCCAAACCGGGACTAGTTTTAGAGGCACAGATACGCAGTATTTT.

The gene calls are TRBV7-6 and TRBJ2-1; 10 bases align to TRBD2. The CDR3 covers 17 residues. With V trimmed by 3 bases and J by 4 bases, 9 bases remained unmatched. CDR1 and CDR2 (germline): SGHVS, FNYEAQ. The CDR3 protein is CASSLGPSGGRYNEQFF. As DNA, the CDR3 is TGTGCCAGCAGCTTGGGGCCTAGCGGGGGCCGATACAATGAGCAGTTCTTC. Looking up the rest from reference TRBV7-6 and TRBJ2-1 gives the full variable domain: GAGVSQSPRYKVTKRGQDVALRCDPISGHVSLYWYRQALGQGPEFLTYFNYEAQQDKSGLPNDRFSAERPEGSISTLTIQRTEQRDSAMYRCASSLGPSGGRYNEQFFGPGTRLTVL.

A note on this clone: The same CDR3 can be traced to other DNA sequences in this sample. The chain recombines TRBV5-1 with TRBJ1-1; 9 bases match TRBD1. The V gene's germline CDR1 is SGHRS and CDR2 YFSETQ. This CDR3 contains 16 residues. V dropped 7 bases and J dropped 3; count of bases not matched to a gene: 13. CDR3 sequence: CASRPGTGRVDTEAFF. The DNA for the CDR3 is TGCGCCAGCCGACCGGGGACAGGGAGGGTAGACACTGAAGCTTTCTTT.

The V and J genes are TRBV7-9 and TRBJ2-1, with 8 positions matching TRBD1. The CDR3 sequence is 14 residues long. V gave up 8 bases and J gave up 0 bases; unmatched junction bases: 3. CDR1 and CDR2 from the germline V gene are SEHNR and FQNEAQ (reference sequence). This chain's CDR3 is CASSTGGSYNEQFF. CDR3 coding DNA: TGTGCCAGCTCTACAGGGGGCTCCTACAATGAGCAGTTCTTC.

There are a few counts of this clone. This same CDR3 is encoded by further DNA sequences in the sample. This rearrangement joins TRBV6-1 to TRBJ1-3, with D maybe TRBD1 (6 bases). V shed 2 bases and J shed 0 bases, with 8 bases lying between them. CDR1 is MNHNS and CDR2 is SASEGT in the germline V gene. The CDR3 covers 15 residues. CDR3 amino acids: CASSERGASGNTIYF. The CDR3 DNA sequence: TGTGCCAGCAGTGAACGGGGGGCCTCTGGAAACACCATATATTTT.

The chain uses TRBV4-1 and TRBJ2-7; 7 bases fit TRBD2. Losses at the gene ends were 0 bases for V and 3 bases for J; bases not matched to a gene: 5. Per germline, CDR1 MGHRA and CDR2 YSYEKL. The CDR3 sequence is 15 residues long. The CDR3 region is CASSQDGRGGYEQYF. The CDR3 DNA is TGCGCCAGCAGCCAAGATGGGAGGGGCGGCTACGAGCAGTACTTC.

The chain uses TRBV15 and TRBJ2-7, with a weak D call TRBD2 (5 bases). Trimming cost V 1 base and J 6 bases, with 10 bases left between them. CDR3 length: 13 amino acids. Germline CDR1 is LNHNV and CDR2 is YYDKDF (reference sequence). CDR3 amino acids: CATSRVFEGEQYF. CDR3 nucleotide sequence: TGTGCCACCAGCAGAGTCTTCGAGGGCGAGCAGTACTTC.

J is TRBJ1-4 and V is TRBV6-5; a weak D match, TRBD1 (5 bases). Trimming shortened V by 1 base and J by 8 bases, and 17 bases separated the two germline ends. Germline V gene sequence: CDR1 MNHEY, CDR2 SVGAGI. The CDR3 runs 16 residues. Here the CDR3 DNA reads TGTGCCAGCAGTTACTACACAGGCCTCGGGTGGGAAAAACTGTTTTTT. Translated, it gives CASSYYTGLGWEKLFF.

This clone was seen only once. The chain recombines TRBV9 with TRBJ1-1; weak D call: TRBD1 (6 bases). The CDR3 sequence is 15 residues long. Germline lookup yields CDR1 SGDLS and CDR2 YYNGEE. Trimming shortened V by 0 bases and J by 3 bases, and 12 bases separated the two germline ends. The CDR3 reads CASSVVVPGDTEAFF. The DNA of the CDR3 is TGTGCCAGCAGCGTAGTTGTTCCAGGGGACACTGAAGCTTTCTTT.

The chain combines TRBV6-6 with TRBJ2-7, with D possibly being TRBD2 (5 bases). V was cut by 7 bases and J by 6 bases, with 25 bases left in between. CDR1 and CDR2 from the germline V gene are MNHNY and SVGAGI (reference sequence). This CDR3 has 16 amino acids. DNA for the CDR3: TGTGCCAGCACTTTACTCCCAGCGGCCGATTCTACCGAGCAGTACTTC. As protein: CASTLLPAADSTEQYF.

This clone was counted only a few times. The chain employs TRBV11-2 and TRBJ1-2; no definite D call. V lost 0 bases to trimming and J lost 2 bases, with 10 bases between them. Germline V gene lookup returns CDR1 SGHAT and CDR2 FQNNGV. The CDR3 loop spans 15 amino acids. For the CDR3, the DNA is TGTGCCAGCAGCTTAGACGAGGGCTCCAACTATGGCTACACCTTC. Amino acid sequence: CASSLDEGSNYGYTF.

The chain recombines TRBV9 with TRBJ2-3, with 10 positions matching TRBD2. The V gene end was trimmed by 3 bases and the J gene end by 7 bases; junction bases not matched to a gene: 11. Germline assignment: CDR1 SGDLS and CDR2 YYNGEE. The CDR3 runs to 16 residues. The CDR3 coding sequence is TGTGCCAGCAGCGCCTCACAGCGGGGGGGCAGAAATACGCAGTATTTT. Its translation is CASSASQRGGRNTQYF.

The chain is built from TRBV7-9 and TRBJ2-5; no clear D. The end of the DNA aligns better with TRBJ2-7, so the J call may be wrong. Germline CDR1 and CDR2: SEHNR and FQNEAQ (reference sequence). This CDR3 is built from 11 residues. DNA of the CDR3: TGTGCCAGCAGCACCTATTACGAGCAGTACTTC. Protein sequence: CASSTYYEQYF.

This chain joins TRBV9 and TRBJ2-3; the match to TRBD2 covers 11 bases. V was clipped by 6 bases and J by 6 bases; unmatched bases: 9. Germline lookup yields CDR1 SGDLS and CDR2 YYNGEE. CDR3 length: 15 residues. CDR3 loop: CASTLSGGAGDTQYF. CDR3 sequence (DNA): TGTGCCAGCACCCTTAGCGGGGGGGCTGGCGATACGCAGTATTTT.

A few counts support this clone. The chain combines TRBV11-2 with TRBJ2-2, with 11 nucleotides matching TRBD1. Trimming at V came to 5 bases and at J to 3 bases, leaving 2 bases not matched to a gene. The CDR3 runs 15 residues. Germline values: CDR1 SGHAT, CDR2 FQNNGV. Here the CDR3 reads CASSRGQGDTGELFF. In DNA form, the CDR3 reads TGTGCCAGCAGCCGGGGACAGGGGGACACCGGGGAGCTGTTTTTT. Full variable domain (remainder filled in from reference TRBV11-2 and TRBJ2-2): EAGVAQSPRYKIIEKRQSVAFWCNPISGHATLYWYQQILGQGPKLLIQFQNNGVVDDSQLPKDRFSAERLKGVDSTLKIQPAKLEDSAVYLCASSRGQGDTGELFFGEGSRLTVL.

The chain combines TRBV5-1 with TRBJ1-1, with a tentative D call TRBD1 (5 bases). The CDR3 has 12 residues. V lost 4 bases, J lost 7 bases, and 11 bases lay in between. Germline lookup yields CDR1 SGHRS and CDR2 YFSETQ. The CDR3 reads CASSLWGDEAFF. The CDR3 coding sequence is TGCGCCAGCAGCCTCTGGGGGGATGAAGCTTTCTTT. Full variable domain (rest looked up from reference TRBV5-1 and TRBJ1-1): KAGVTQTPRYLIKTRGQQVTLSCSPISGHRSVSWYQQTPGQGLQFLFEYFSETQRNKGNFPGRFSGRQFSNSRSEMNVSTLELGDSALYLCASSLWGDEAFFGQGTRLTVV.

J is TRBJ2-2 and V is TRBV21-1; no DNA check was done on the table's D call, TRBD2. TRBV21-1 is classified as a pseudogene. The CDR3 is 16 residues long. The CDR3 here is CAGSKAVGGSTGELFF. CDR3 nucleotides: TGTGCCGGCAGCAAAGCAGTCGGGGGGAGCACCGGGGAGCTGTTTTTT.